Listed here are 25 T cell receptor beta chains from one sample, sequenced in a study of T cell responses to AZD1222 COVID-19 vaccine. TCRdb's copy holds only in-frame clones and misses some; the assay was immunoSEQ multiplex PCR. The table shows about 110,000 clones, with 85% to 95% occurring only once. Sequences were derived from peripheral blood, sampled on day 0 of AZD1222 vaccination. All receptors derive from an adult in good health.

This chain connects TRBV30 to TRBJ1-1; D gene uncertain. Trimming cost V 0 bases and J 5 bases, with 13 bases left between them. Germline V CDR1 and CDR2: GTSNPN, SVGIG (reference sequence). This CDR3 is 14 amino acids long. DNA for the CDR3: TGTGCCTGGAGTGTACTTTTATCGGGGACTGAAGCTTTCTTT. Translating it yields CAWSVLLSGTEAFF.

This CDR3 is CASSVKGDTALFF. The CDR3 DNA reads TGTGCCAGCAGCGTGAAGGGGGACACGGCACTGTTTTTT. The gene calls are TRBV9 and TRBJ1-4, with a tentative D call TRBD1 (6 bases). V lost 2 bases and J lost 13, with 15 bases in between. Germline-derived CDR1 and CDR2 are SGDLS and YYNGEE. CDR3 length: 13 amino acids.

V is TRBV7-9 and J is TRBJ1-1; 8 nucleotides align to TRBD1. CDR1 SEHNR and CDR2 FQNEAQ come from the germline V gene (reference sequence). Trimming removed 5 bases from V and 1 base from J; junction bases left unmatched: 6. CDR3 length: 15 amino acids. CDR3 sequence reads: CASSPRTGQNTEAFF. CDR3 in DNA: TGTGCCAGCAGCCCCCGGACAGGGCAGAACACTGAAGCTTTCTTT.

The chain is built from TRBV5-1 and TRBJ1-6, with a possible D match to TRBD1 (6 bases). The CDR3 contains 15 residues. V was cut by 1 base and J by 7 bases, with 12 bases left in between. Germline V gives CDR1 SGHRS, CDR2 YFSETQ. Written as DNA, the CDR3 is TGCGCCAGCAGCTTGACAGGGTCCGGGAATTCACCCCTCCACTTT. Its protein product is CASSLTGSGNSPLHF.

The chain is built from TRBV3-1 (or the pseudogene TRBV3-2) and TRBJ1-3; D not resolved. Germline V gene data show CDR1 as LGHDT and CDR2 as YNNKEL (reference sequence). The V end was cut by 4 bases, the J end by 8 bases, with 15 bases between. This CDR3 is 14 amino acids long. CDR3 loop: CASSPREVSHTIYF. CDR3 coding DNA: TGTGCCAGCAGCCCCCGCGAGGTCTCGCACACCATATATTTT.

V and J are TRBV19 and TRBJ1-2; D ambiguous. The length of the CDR3 is 13 residues. Germline V gene lookup returns CDR1 LNHDA and CDR2 SQIVND (reference sequence). V was clipped by 6 bases and J by 4 bases, with 12 bases between them. The CDR3 region is CASRLSGIYGYTF. CDR3 DNA: TGTGCCAGTAGACTCTCTGGGATCTATGGCTACACCTTC.

The chain has TRBV6-1 and TRBJ2-7; TRBD1 is a possible D gene (5 bases). Germline-derived CDR1 and CDR2 are MNHNS and SASEGT. The V and J ends lost 2 bases and 2 bases respectively, with 13 bases between them. The CDR3 runs 15 residues. The CDR3 DNA sequence: TGTGCCAGCAGTGAAAGCGAGGACACAACCTACGAGCAGTACTTC. It is translated as CASSESEDTTYEQYF.

V gene TRBV29-1 combines with J gene TRBJ1-2; 7 nucleotides match TRBD1. Germline loops: CDR1 SQVTM, CDR2 ANQGSEA. The CDR3 is 12 residues long. The V and J ends lost 2 bases and 4 bases, in that order; junction bases with no gene match: 1. The CDR3 loop is CSVEQGVYGYTF. Here the CDR3 DNA reads TGCAGCGTTGAACAGGGGGTCTATGGCTACACCTTC.

The count of this clone is one. The CDR3 DNA is TGCGCCAGCAGCCCGGCGAGCGGGGGGGCTTACGAGCAGTACTTC. This sequence encodes CASSPASGGAYEQYF. The gene calls are TRBV5-1 and TRBJ2-7, with 10 bases aligning to TRBD2. Germline V CDR1 and CDR2: SGHRS, YFSETQ. The V gene end was trimmed by 4 bases and the J gene end by 4 bases; junction bases not matched to a gene: 8. The CDR3 length is 15 residues.

The chain couples TRBV30 to TRBJ1-4, with D unclear. CDR3 length: 15 residues. Trimming removed 2 bases from V and 0 bases from J, with 10 bases in between. Germline V CDR1 and CDR2: GTSNPN, SVGIG (reference sequence). The CDR3 here is CAWSFGRATNEKLFF. The DNA of the CDR3 is TGTGCCTGGAGTTTCGGGCGTGCAACTAATGAAAAACTGTTTTTT.

The rearrangement uses TRBV29-1 and TRBJ1-3; D may be TRBD1 (5 bases). This CDR3 is 12 amino acids long. Looked up from germline, CDR1 is SQVTM and CDR2 is ANQGSEA. Trimming took off 3 bases at V and 4 bases at J, with 7 bases between the two ends. CDR3 region: CSVETDGNTIYF. The DNA for the CDR3 is TGCAGCGTTGAGACAGACGGAAACACCATATATTTT.

The rearrangement links TRBV23-1 to TRBJ2-7; weak D call: TRBD2 (5 bases). TRBV23-1 is an ORF for which the function is uncertain. The CDR3 consists of 16 residues. Trimming removed 4 bases at V and 0 bases at J, with 16 bases between. In DNA form, the CDR3 reads TGCGCCAGCAGTCGCTCGCGGGCAGGTCCCTCCTACGAGCAGTACTTC. This gives the protein CASSRSRAGPSYEQYF.

The CDR3 protein is CASSSGLAGNEQYF. The CDR3 DNA is TGTGCCAGCAGCTCGGGACTAGCGGGTAACGAGCAGTACTTC. This chain connects TRBV5-4 to TRBJ2-7, with 12 nucleotides matching TRBD2. In germline, CDR1 is SGHNT, CDR2 YYREEE (reference sequence). The V gene end was trimmed by 3 bases and the J gene end by 5 bases; junction bases not matched to a gene: 3. The CDR3 has 14 residues.

The chain links TRBV7-2 to TRBJ1-2; no definite D call. V was shortened by 8 bases and J by 5 bases, with 18 bases between the two germline ends. CDR1 is SGHTA, CDR2 FQGNSA, per germline. This CDR3 contains 14 residues. CDR3 in amino acids: CASAPAIAAYGYTF. The DNA of the CDR3 is TGTGCCAGCGCCCCAGCTATAGCGGCTTATGGCTACACCTTC.

Many counts were recorded for this clone. V gene TRBV5-1 combines with J gene TRBJ2-2; TRBD2 agrees at 11 bases. In germline, CDR1 is SGHRS, CDR2 YFSETQ. This CDR3 contains 17 residues. J gave up 2 bases and V 4 bases, and 7 bases lay outside the gene matches. CDR3 nucleotides: TGCGCCAGCAGCAGCGGGACTAGCGGTACTAACACCGGGGAGCTGTTTTTT. Residues: CASSSGTSGTNTGELFF.

V gene TRBV5-6 combines with J gene TRBJ2-6, with 7 bases fitting TRBD1. Trimming cost V 1 base and J 0 bases; bases outside gene matches: 10. The CDR3 sequence is 19 residues long. CDR1 is SGHDT, CDR2 YYEEEE, per germline. The CDR3 spells CASSLTYGTAHSGANVLTF. CDR3 nucleotides: TGTGCCAGCAGCTTGACGTATGGGACAGCCCACTCTGGGGCCAACGTCCTGACTTTC.

This chain uses TRBV21-1 with TRBJ2-3; no check of the table's D call, TRBD1, against the DNA was made. TRBV21-1 is marked as a pseudogene. CDR3 length: 13 amino acids. The CDR3 protein is CASRKTNTDTQYF. CDR3 coding DNA: TGTGCCAGCCGCAAGACAAACACAGATACGCAGTATTTT.

The V and J genes are TRBV5-1 and TRBJ2-1; TRBD2 matches 7 bases. Per germline, CDR1 SGHRS and CDR2 YFSETQ. The CDR3 runs to 16 residues. The junction had 5 bases not matched to a gene; V was cut back by 1 base and J by 1 base. The CDR3 is CASSLSGGQSYNEQFF. In DNA form, the CDR3 reads TGCGCCAGCAGCTTGTCGGGGGGTCAATCCTACAATGAGCAGTTCTTC. Using reference TRBV5-1 and TRBJ2-1 for the parts outside the CDR3, the full variable domain is KAGVTQTPRYLIKTRGQQVTLSCSPISGHRSVSWYQQTPGQGLQFLFEYFSETQRNKGNFPGRFSGRQFSNSRSEMNVSTLELGDSALYLCASSLSGGQSYNEQFFGPGTRLTVL.

The chain combines TRBV12-3 or TRBV12-4 with TRBJ1-3, with D unclear. This CDR3 region has 11 residues. Trimming took 3 bases from V and 7 from J, leaving 4 bases between them. CDR3 protein: CASSLRNTIYF. For the CDR3, the DNA is TGTGCCAGCAGTTTGAGGAACACCATATATTTT.

This clone was counted a few times. The rearrangement links TRBV5-6 to TRBJ2-5, with D hard to call. Trimming took 0 bases from V and 2 from J, leaving 11 bases between them. The CDR3 runs 15 residues. Per germline, CDR1 SGHDT and CDR2 YYEEEE. The CDR3 protein is CASSLVGSGQETQYF. The CDR3 DNA reads as TGTGCCAGCAGCTTGGTCGGGTCAGGACAAGAGACCCAGTACTTC.

The gene calls are TRBV12-2 and TRBJ2-6. TRBV12-2 is described as a pseudogene. This CDR3 spans 19 amino acids. The CDR3 DNA follows: TGTGCAAGTTTCTCACACGGGGGCAGGTGTTCATCTGGGGCCAACGTCCTGACTTTC. It codes for CASFSHGGRCSSGANVLTF.

This chain joins TRBV2 and TRBJ1-2, with D maybe TRBD1 (5 bases). The CDR3 totals 13 residues. V was shortened by 7 bases and J by 8 bases, with 17 bases between the two germline ends. Germline V gives CDR1 SNHLY, CDR2 FYNNEI. Here the CDR3 DNA reads TGTGCCAGCAATAGTGAAGGGGTTTCGGGCTACACCTTC. This translates into CASNSEGVSGYTF.

This clone is a singleton in its sample. The chain has TRBV30 and TRBJ2-1; possible D gene TRBD2, 6 bases. V was pared by 1 base and J by 5 bases, with 36 bases between. CDR3 length: 22 amino acids. Germline values: CDR1 GTSNPN, CDR2 SVGIG (reference sequence). The CDR3 bases are TGTGCCTGGAGTGGGCGGACCGGAGGGGCTATTCGAACCCCCAAGCACCACAATGAGCAGTTCTTC. Its protein product is CAWSGRTGGAIRTPKHHNEQFF.

Notes on this clone: Compared with germline, one end of the junction differs, possibly owing to a read error. The chain joins TRBV4-2 to TRBJ2-7; no definite D call. The CDR3 runs to 13 residues. Germline assignment: CDR1 LGHNA and CDR2 YNFKEQ. The CDR3: CASSQEVFTRRNF. The CDR3 region has the DNA TGTGCCAGCAGCCAAGAGGTTTTTACAAGGCGGAACTTC.

The rearrangement uses TRBV9 and TRBJ2-7, with D maybe TRBD1 (6 bases). The CDR3 spans 15 residues. In germline, CDR1 is SGDLS, CDR2 YYNGEE. With 0 bases removed from V and 1 base from J, the gap between germline ends came to 11 bases. Here the CDR3 reads CASSVGGRDSYEQYF. DNA for the CDR3: TGTGCCAGCAGCGTAGGGGGGCGAGATTCCTACGAGCAGTACTTC.